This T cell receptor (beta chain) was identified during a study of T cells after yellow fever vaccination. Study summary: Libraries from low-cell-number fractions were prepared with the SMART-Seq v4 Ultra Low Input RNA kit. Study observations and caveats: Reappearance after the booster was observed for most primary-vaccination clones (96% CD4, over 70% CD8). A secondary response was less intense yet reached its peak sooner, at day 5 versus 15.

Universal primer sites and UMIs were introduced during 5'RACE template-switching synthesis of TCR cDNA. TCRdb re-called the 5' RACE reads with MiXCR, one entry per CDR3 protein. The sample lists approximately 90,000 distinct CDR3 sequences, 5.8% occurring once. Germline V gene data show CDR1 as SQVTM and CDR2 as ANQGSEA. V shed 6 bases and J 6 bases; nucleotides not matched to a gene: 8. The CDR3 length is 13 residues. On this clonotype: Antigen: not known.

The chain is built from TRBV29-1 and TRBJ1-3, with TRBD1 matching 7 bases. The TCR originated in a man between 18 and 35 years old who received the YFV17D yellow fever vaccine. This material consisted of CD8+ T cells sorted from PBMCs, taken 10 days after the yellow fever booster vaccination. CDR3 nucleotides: TGCAGCGTGTCACCGGGACAGACAAACACCATATATTTT. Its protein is CSVSPGQTNTIYF.